This T cell receptor beta chain was obtained from a study of neoadjuvant anti-PD-1 for oral cavity cancer. On the study more broadly: Around day 43, patients without progression received a fourth nivolumab dose before surgery.

Blood libraries mostly used approximately 450 ng genomic DNA, six replicates each. Only in-frame clones appear in the TCRdb table, and some are missing; sequencing was by immunoSEQ multiplex PCR. This table holds roughly 34,000 clones, 85% to 90% found once. Trimming shortened V by 2 bases and J by 4 bases, and 11 bases separated the two germline ends. The germline V gene encodes CDR1 MNHEY and CDR2 SMNVEV (reference sequence). This CDR3 is built from 14 residues. This clone occurred once. The sequences come from PBMCs, collected before nivolumab (anti-PD-1) treatment. This receptor was identified in a person aged 35-80 years with oral cavity squamous cell carcinoma. The genes are TRBV27 and TRBJ1-2, with D uncertain. The CDR3 DNA is TGTGCCAGCAGTTTAGGGGTTCACTCCTATGGCTACACCTTC. This gives the protein CASSLGVHSYGYTF.